This note documents a single T cell receptor beta chain sequence. Its target is unknown. This sample's time point: week 23, last vaccination. Doses consisted of 300 ug of mutant IDH1 20-mer peptide each, paired with topical imiquimod. Here immunoSEQ multiplex PCR was the method, and the copy in TCRdb shows in-frame clones only, minus some. The sample has roughly 45,000 clones, less than 85% seen once. The CDR3 is made up of 13 amino acids. The V and J ends lost 4 bases and 4 bases respectively, with 8 bases between them. Germline V lookup: CDR1 ENHRY, CDR2 SYGVKD. The data were obtained in a study of a mutant IDH1 vaccine in newly diagnosed glioma.

This sample comprised PBMCs, obtained from a glioma patient whose treatment included an IDH1 peptide vaccine. The rearrangement links TRBV10-3 to TRBJ1-5; the D is unclear. This TCR came from a woman aged 18 to 35 with glioma. Some clones in this sample may be carry-over from other donors' samples. The CDR3 DNA follows: TGTGCCATCAGTGCTGGGCCTAATCAGCCCCAGCATTTT. Amino acid sequence: CAISAGPNQPQHF.